This TCR beta chain derives from a study of neurological immune-mediated disorders. Study observations and caveats: No expanded-clone CDR3 amino acid sequence recurred across subjects, suggesting private TCR-beta repertoires.

Unsorted libraries came from 2 million PBMCs stored at -80 °C. V dropped 6 bases and J dropped 12; count of bases not matched to a gene: 23. The CDR3 runs 17 residues. Germline CDR1 is DFQATT and CDR2 is SNEGSKA (reference sequence). With 10-nucleotide random UMIs included, cDNA was synthesized by 5'RACE. From the 5' RACE reads, TCRdb called clonotypes with MiXCR, one entry per CDR3 protein. Among approximately 23,000 distinct CDR3 sequences listed, roughly a tenth were seen once. To note about this clonotype: Antigen: not known.

The sequencing sample was made of PBMCs. The rearrangement joins TRBV20-1 to TRBJ2-1; 10 nucleotides align to TRBD2. This TCR was sampled from a woman aged 55-70 years with HTLV-1-associated myelopathy (HAM/TSP). CDR3 amino acids: CSATNILPSGGPGGQFF. The CDR3 nucleotides read TGCAGTGCCACGAATATCCTACCTAGCGGGGGCCCAGGGGGGCAGTTCTTC.